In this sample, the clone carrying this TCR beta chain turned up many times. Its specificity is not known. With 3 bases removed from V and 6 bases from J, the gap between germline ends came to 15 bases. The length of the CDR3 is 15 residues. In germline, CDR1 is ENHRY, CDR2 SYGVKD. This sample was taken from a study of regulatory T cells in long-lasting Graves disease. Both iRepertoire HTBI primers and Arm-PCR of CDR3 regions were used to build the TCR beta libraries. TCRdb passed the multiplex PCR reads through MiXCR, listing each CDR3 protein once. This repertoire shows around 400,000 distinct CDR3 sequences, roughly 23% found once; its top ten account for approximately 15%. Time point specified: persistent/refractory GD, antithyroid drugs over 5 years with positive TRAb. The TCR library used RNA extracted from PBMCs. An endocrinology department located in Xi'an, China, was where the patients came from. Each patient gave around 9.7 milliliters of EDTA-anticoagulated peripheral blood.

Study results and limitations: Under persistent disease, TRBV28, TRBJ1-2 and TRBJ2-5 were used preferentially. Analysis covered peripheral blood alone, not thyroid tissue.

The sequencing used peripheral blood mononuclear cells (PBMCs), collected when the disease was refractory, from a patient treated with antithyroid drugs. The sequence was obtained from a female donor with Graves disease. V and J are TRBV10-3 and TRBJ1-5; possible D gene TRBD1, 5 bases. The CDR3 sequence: CAISDGQGSAQPQHF. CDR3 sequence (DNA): TGTGCCATCAGTGATGGGCAGGGAAGTGCTCAGCCCCAGCATTTT.